This section outlines one T cell receptor (beta chain) sequence together with its context. Its antigen is undetermined. This specimen belongs to a study of OX40 agonist ivuxolimab in advanced cancers. Study results and caveats: Circulating CD4+ and CD8+ T cells showed clonal expansion by week 6 at 0.1 to 3.0 mg/kg. In general, CD8+ T cells held more expanded clones than CD4+ did, on average.

The repertoire was sequenced with immunoSEQ multiplex PCR; TCRdb's copy has only in-frame clones and lacks some. The repertoire holds tens of thousands of clones, with approximately 86% as singletons. Germline loops: CDR1 SGHNT, CDR2 YENEEA. This CDR3 contains 18 residues. The V gene end was trimmed by 5 bases and the J gene end by 0 bases; junction bases not matched to a gene: 9. This TCR derives from an adult with an advanced solid tumor such as melanoma, head and neck, liver or kidney cancer. V usage is TRBV11-3 and J usage is TRBJ2-1; 11 positions agree with TRBD2. Specimen: CD4+ or CD8+ T cells sorted from blood, collected in a trial of the OX40 agonist ivuxolimab. The CDR3 sequence is CASSHRTSGLSSYNEQFF. Here the CDR3 DNA reads TGTGCCAGCAGCCACAGGACTAGCGGGTTGAGCTCCTACAATGAGCAGTTCTTC.